This is a list of T cell receptor beta chains from one sample in a study of T cell repertoires in cytomegalovirus infection. These TCRs are of unknown antigen specificity. From the reads, TCRdb called clonotypes with MiXCR, one entry per CDR3 protein. The repertoire consists of approximately 300,000 distinct CDR3 sequences, with 20% to 25% occurring once and the leading ten covering about 14%. Here the sequenced sample was cultured PBMCs, taken from culture after CMV antigen stimulation. These receptors originate from a human donor in good health (CMV status not recorded). Some clones in this sample may be carry-over from other donors' samples. CDR3s include the opening cysteine and the closing phenylalanine or tryptophan. A D gene is named only where the DNA matches it firmly. Size tells how often a clone was seen (once, few, many) or the class of an expanded clone, and some rows leave it out.

j_gene: TRBJ2-5; v_gene: TRBV6-5; abundance: many; d_gene: -; CDR3aa: CASSYSTGQETQYF; CDR3nt: TGTGCCAGCAGTTACTCAACAGGGCAAGAGACCCAGTACTTC
j_gene: TRBJ2-1; v_gene: TRBV20-1; abundance: few; d_gene: TRBD2; CDR3aa: CSASLAGRYNEQFF; CDR3nt: TGCAGTGCTAGCCTAGCGGGGCGATACAATGAGCAGTTCTTC
j_gene: TRBJ2-5; v_gene: TRBV7-2; abundance: many; d_gene: TRBD2; CDR3aa: CASSLALAGGLQETQYF; CDR3nt: TGTGCCAGCAGCTTAGCGCTAGCGGGAGGCCTCCAAGAGACCCAGTACTTC
j_gene: TRBJ1-6; v_gene: TRBV30; abundance: -; d_gene: -; CDR3aa: CAWSVKEGSSPLHF; CDR3nt: TGTGCCTGGAGTGTGAAAGAGGGGAGCTCACCCCTCCACTTT
j_gene: TRBJ1-4; v_gene: TRBV12-3/TRBV12-4; abundance: few; d_gene: -; CDR3aa: CASSWEGPLATNEKLFF; CDR3nt: TGTGCCAGCAGTTGGGAGGGCCCCCTTGCAACTAATGAAAAACTGTTTTTT
j_gene: TRBJ1-5; v_gene: TRBV4-1; abundance: few; d_gene: -; CDR3aa: CASSQRESYSNQPQHF; CDR3nt: TGCGCCAGCAGCCAGAGAGAGTCCTATAGCAATCAGCCCCAGCATTTT
j_gene: TRBJ2-3; v_gene: TRBV29-1; abundance: -; d_gene: TRBD1; CDR3aa: CSVARGQGSIDTQYF; CDR3nt: TGCAGCGTTGCCCGTGGACAGGGATCGATAGATACGCAGTATTTT
j_gene: TRBJ2-3; v_gene: TRBV6-6; abundance: -; d_gene: -; CDR3aa: CASSYSRGVEDTQYF; CDR3nt: TGTGCCAGCAGTTACTCGAGGGGGGTGGAAGATACGCAGTATTTT
j_gene: TRBJ1-5; v_gene: TRBV24-1; abundance: few; d_gene: -; CDR3aa: CATSAERQGDQPQHF; CDR3nt: TGTGCCACCAGTGCCGAGCGCCAGGGCGATCAGCCCCAGCATTTT
j_gene: TRBJ2-1; v_gene: TRBV7-2; abundance: many; d_gene: -; CDR3aa: CASSLRPGRVRVSYNEQFF; CDR3nt: TGTGCCAGCAGCTTACGTCCAGGGCGGGTAAGGGTAAGCTACAATGAGCAGTTCTTC
j_gene: TRBJ2-1; v_gene: TRBV4-3; abundance: -; d_gene: -; CDR3aa: CASSHFSRSSYNEQFF; CDR3nt: TGCGCCAGCAGCCACTTTAGCCGAAGCTCCTACAATGAGCAGTTCTTC
j_gene: TRBJ2-5; v_gene: TRBV12-3/TRBV12-4; abundance: -; d_gene: TRBD1; CDR3aa: CASSFRATPRGETQYF; CDR3nt: TGTGCCAGCAGTTTCCGCGCGACGCCCAGGGGGGAGACCCAGTACTTC
j_gene: TRBJ2-3; v_gene: TRBV7-2; abundance: many; d_gene: TRBD1; CDR3aa: CASDQRLTPPGTGGGTDTQYF; CDR3nt: TGTGCCAGCGATCAGCGCCTAACACCTCCCGGGACAGGGGGCGGAACAGATACGCAGTATTTT
j_gene: TRBJ1-1; v_gene: TRBV25-1; abundance: -; d_gene: -; CDR3aa: CASRWLNTEAFF; CDR3nt: TGTGCCAGCAGGTGGCTGAACACTGAAGCTTTCTTT
j_gene: TRBJ2-4; v_gene: TRBV6-1; abundance: few; d_gene: TRBD1; CDR3aa: CASNPTGGGGKNIQYF; CDR3nt: TGTGCCAGCAACCCCACAGGGGGCGGCGGCAAAAACATTCAGTACTTC
j_gene: TRBJ2-7; v_gene: TRBV20-1; abundance: -; d_gene: TRBD1; CDR3aa: CSARTGGKNEQYF; CDR3nt: TGCAGTGCTAGGACAGGGGGCAAGAACGAGCAGTACTTC